These 26 T cell receptor beta chains were all obtained from the same sample, sequenced in a study of T cell repertoires in ileal Crohn's disease. Generated by immunoSEQ multiplex PCR, the TCRdb table keeps only in-frame clones and is missing some. The sample has thousands of clones, around 80% seen once; the top ten hold roughly 3%. The sequencing sample was made of ileal tissue. The origin of the receptors is an adult with Crohn's disease.

This clone showed up just a few times. The chain combines TRBV19 with TRBJ2-2; TRBD2 might be the D (6 bases). V was shortened by 9 bases and J by 2 bases, with 22 bases between the two germline ends. The CDR3 is 17 amino acids. Germline values: CDR1 LNHDA, CDR2 SQIVND (reference sequence). The CDR3 region is CASHGGPTSYNTGELFF. The CDR3 nucleotides are TGTGCCAGCCACGGGGGACCAACCTCCTATAACACCGGGGAGCTGTTTTTT.

This clone ranks as large. This chain uses TRBV6-4 with TRBJ1-1; D is uncertain. Germline lookup yields CDR1 MRHNA and CDR2 SNTAGT. Between the trimmed V and J ends, which lost 0 bases and 8 bases, there was a span of 7 bases. The CDR3 is made up of 12 amino acids. CDR3 sequence reads: CASSDSTGEAFF. The CDR3 DNA is TGTGCCAGCAGTGACTCGACGGGGGAAGCTTTCTTT.

The J gene is TRBJ1-3, the V gene TRBV6-5, with 8 bases fitting TRBD1. The CDR3 is 16 residues long. The germline V gene has CDR1 MNHEY and CDR2 SVGAGI. V shed 2 bases, J shed 3 bases, and the junction held 6 bases outside the gene matches. DNA for the CDR3: TGTGCCAGCAGTTACAGAGACAGGGGTCTTGGAAACACCATATATTTT. Translation gives CASSYRDRGLGNTIYF.

V usage is TRBV5-1 and J usage is TRBJ1-3; D unclear. The V end was cut by 0 bases, the J end by 0 bases, with 10 bases between. Germline V gene sequence: CDR1 SGHRS, CDR2 YFSETQ. The CDR3 totals 16 residues. The DNA of the CDR3 is TGCGCCAGCAGCTTGGGAGGAAGCCCCTCTGGAAACACCATATATTTT. It is translated as CASSLGGSPSGNTIYF.

The chain recombines TRBV5-4 with TRBJ2-2; D gene unclear. The CDR3 sequence is 13 residues long. Trimming took 4 bases from V and 6 from J, leaving 10 bases between them. Germline CDR1 and CDR2: SGHNT and YYREEE (reference sequence). CDR3 sequence (DNA): TGTGCCAGCAGCCCGACTCAATCCGGGGAGCTGTTTTTT. The encoded protein is CASSPTQSGELFF.

V and J are TRBV11-2 and TRBJ2-2; 8 nucleotides align to TRBD1. The CDR3 loop spans 13 amino acids. V was clipped by 9 bases and J by 9 bases; unmatched bases: 9. The germline V gene has CDR1 SGHAT and CDR2 FQNNGV. CDR3 sequence (DNA): TGTGCCAGTAACTTGGCAGGGGGCCGGGAGCTGTTTTTT. Translation gives CASNLAGGRELFF.

The rearrangement links TRBV6-1 to TRBJ2-1; D not resolved. V gave up 3 bases and J gave up 7 bases, with 13 bases separating them. This CDR3 is built from 14 residues. Looked up from germline, CDR1 is MNHNS and CDR2 is SASEGT. DNA for the CDR3: TGTGCCAGCAGTGAGCGGCCCGCCGGGAATGAGCAGTTCTTC. Its protein is CASSERPAGNEQFF.

This chain joins TRBV6-5 and TRBJ1-1; D remains unclear. Trimming removed 6 bases at V and 0 bases at J, with 14 bases between. The CDR3 consists of 15 residues. The V gene's germline CDR1 is MNHEY and CDR2 SVGAGI. The CDR3 spells CASSNQRGMNTEAFF. CDR3 DNA: TGTGCCAGCAGCAATCAACGAGGCATGAACACTGAAGCTTTCTTT.

The chain joins TRBV6-1 to TRBJ2-7, with 11 bases fitting TRBD1. The CDR3 is 14 residues long. Germline-derived CDR1 and CDR2 are MNHNS and SASEGT. J lost 6 bases, V lost 6 bases, and 7 bases had no gene match. The CDR3 nucleotides read TGTGCCAGCAGGTTGGACAGGGGGCGGGTCGAGCAGTACTTC. This translates into CASRLDRGRVEQYF.

DNA for the CDR3: TGTGCCAGCAGCTTTAACGGGCCCCAGCATTTT. Translating gives CASSFNGPQHF. The chain recombines TRBV7-9 with TRBJ1-5; D not certain. From germline, CDR1 is SEHNR and CDR2 FQNEAQ (reference sequence). V was trimmed by 3 bases and J by 9 bases, leaving 6 bases between them. The CDR3 contains 11 residues.

V and J are TRBV5-1 and TRBJ1-5; no definite D call. Between the trimmed V and J ends, which lost 1 base and 6 bases, there was a span of 8 bases. The CDR3 extends over 13 amino acids. CDR1 and CDR2 from the germline V gene are SGHRS and YFSETQ. This CDR3 reads CASSLISGQPQHF. DNA of the CDR3: TGCGCCAGCAGCTTGATTAGTGGTCAGCCCCAGCATTTT.

The gene calls are TRBV4-2 and TRBJ1-1; D remains unclear. The CDR3 runs to 13 residues. Germline CDR1 LGHNA, CDR2 YNFKEQ. V was clipped by 0 bases and J by 11 bases, with 13 bases between them. CDR3 amino acids: CASSQDEGKWAFF. The CDR3 coding sequence is TGTGCCAGCAGCCAAGATGAGGGCAAATGGGCTTTCTTT.

The rearrangement joins TRBV4-3 to TRBJ1-5, with D unresolved. This CDR3 spans 13 amino acids. V was clipped by 0 bases and J by 7 bases, with 7 bases between them. Germline CDR1 reads LGHNA; CDR2 reads YSLEER. The CDR3 reads CASSQDWAQPQHF. CDR3 in DNA: TGCGCCAGCAGCCAAGATTGGGCGCAGCCCCAGCATTTT.

The V gene is TRBV9, the J gene TRBJ1-1; no clear D gene. The germline gives CDR1 SGDLS, CDR2 YYNGEE. This CDR3 has 14 amino acids. Trimming pared 0 bases from V and 4 bases from J, leaving 10 bases between. The DNA of the CDR3 is TGTGCCAGCAGCGTAGATCTCAGAAGCACTGAAGCTTTCTTT. It encodes CASSVDLRSTEAFF.

The rearrangement joins TRBV5-4 to TRBJ1-2; 10 bases fit TRBD1. V lost 0 bases, J lost 3 bases, and 8 bases stayed unmatched. Per the germline V gene, CDR1 is SGHNT and CDR2 is YYREEE (reference sequence). This CDR3 region has 17 residues. For the CDR3, the DNA is TGTGCCAGCAGCTTGGGAGTGCGGGGGACAGGGGACTATGGCTACACCTTC. It encodes CASSLGVRGTGDYGYTF.

The chain joins TRBV4-2 to TRBJ2-3; no reliable D call. Germline V gene lookup returns CDR1 LGHNA and CDR2 YNFKEQ. Trimming stripped 4 bases from V and 2 bases from J, with 4 bases between. This CDR3 contains 12 residues. CDR3 loop: CASSLFTDTQYF. CDR3 sequence (DNA): TGTGCCAGCAGCCTCTTCACAGATACGCAGTATTTT.

This clone showed up just a few times. The chain recombines TRBV28 with TRBJ1-5, with TRBD1 matching over 10 bases. This CDR3 is built from 16 residues. Unmatched junction bases numbered 7, after V lost 5 bases and J lost 3 bases. The germline V gene encodes CDR1 MDHEN and CDR2 SYDVKM. The CDR3 nucleotides read TGTGCCAGCAGTACTCGGACAGGGGGTAACAATCAGCCCCAGCATTTT. This gives the protein CASSTRTGGNNQPQHF.

The J gene is TRBJ1-5, the V gene TRBV28, with 9 bases identical to TRBD1. Germline V gene lookup returns CDR1 MDHEN and CDR2 SYDVKM. The junction had 13 bases not matched to a gene; V was cut back by 6 bases and J by 1 base. CDR3 length equals 18 residues. The CDR3 spells CASSTVPGQGLSNQPQHF. CDR3 DNA: TGTGCCAGCAGCACTGTCCCGGGACAGGGTTTAAGCAATCAGCCCCAGCATTTT.

This clone was found once. The rearrangement uses TRBV30 and TRBJ2-1; 10 bases line up with TRBD1. Looked up from germline, CDR1 is GTSNPN and CDR2 is SVGIG (reference sequence). V was clipped by 7 bases and J by 7 bases; unmatched bases: 13. CDR3 length: 15 amino acids. For the CDR3, the DNA is TGTGCCTTACTTCCGGGACAGGGGTTGGGAAATGAGCAGTTCTTC. It yields the protein CALLPGQGLGNEQFF.

The chain is built from TRBV5-1 and TRBJ2-3, with D possibly TRBD2 on 5 matching bases. The CDR3 length is 16 residues. Trimming cost V 5 bases and J 4 bases, with 20 bases left between them. The germline V gene encodes CDR1 SGHRS and CDR2 YFSETQ. The DNA for the CDR3 is TGCGCCAGCAGACCTGACGGAACCTTCGGGGCAGATACGCAGTATTTT. It is translated as CASRPDGTFGADTQYF.

This chain links TRBV18 with TRBJ2-5; TRBD2 aligns across 12 bases. Germline assignment: CDR1 KGHSH and CDR2 LQKENI. This CDR3 is built from 14 residues. The trim removed 7 bases at V and 4 bases at J, leaving 4 bases unmatched. The CDR3 loop is CASLPGLAGETQYF. The CDR3 DNA sequence: TGTGCCAGCTTACCGGGACTAGCGGGAGAGACCCAGTACTTC.

CDR3 sequence (DNA): TGTGCCAGTTCGGACAGAGACTATGGCTACACCTTC. As protein: CASSDRDYGYTF. V gene TRBV19 combines with J gene TRBJ1-2, with D maybe TRBD1 (6 bases). This CDR3 spans 12 amino acids. The V gene's germline CDR1 is LNHDA and CDR2 SQIVND (reference sequence). V shed 8 bases and J shed 3 bases, with 10 bases lying between them.

The chain combines TRBV28 with TRBJ2-1; 10 nucleotides align to TRBD2. The CDR3 totals 18 residues. Germline V gives CDR1 MDHEN, CDR2 SYDVKM. V lost 1 base and J lost 4; bases outside the gene matches: 10. As DNA, the CDR3 is TGTGCCAGCAGTTTATTCCCTAGCGGGAGTGGGTTATACAATGAGCAGTTCTTC. Residues: CASSLFPSGSGLYNEQFF. The complete variable domain, with remaining parts taken from reference TRBV28 and TRBJ2-1, reads DVKVTQSSRYLVKRTGEKVFLECVQDMDHENMFWYRQDPGLGLRLIYFSYDVKMKEKGDIPEGYSVSREKKERFSLILESASTNQTSMYLCASSLFPSGSGLYNEQFFGPGTRLTVL.

The genes are TRBV4-2 and TRBJ1-5, with 7 bases fitting TRBD1. Germline V gives CDR1 LGHNA, CDR2 YNFKEQ. The CDR3 spans 18 residues. The ends lost 0 bases at V and 0 bases at J; junction bases unmatched: 8. Here the CDR3 reads CASSQDWGQPNSNQPQHF. CDR3 DNA sequence: TGTGCCAGCAGCCAAGATTGGGGACAGCCTAATAGCAATCAGCCCCAGCATTTT.

In its sample, this clone was seen once. This chain joins TRBV28 and TRBJ1-1; 10 positions match TRBD1. The CDR3 is made up of 14 amino acids. Germline CDR1 reads MDHEN; CDR2 reads SYDVKM. V lost 3 bases, J lost 11 bases, and 9 bases stayed unmatched. The chain's CDR3 is CASSFVGQGSWAFF. CDR3 coding DNA: TGTGCCAGCAGTTTCGTGGGACAGGGGAGTTGGGCTTTCTTT.

This chain links TRBV6-1 with TRBJ2-7; 8 bases line up with TRBD2. The J segment lost 4 bases and the V segment lost 6 bases, leaving 8 bases of the junction unmatched. This CDR3 has 14 amino acids. CDR1 MNHNS and CDR2 SASEGT come from the germline V gene. The CDR3: CASRLSAGAYEQYF. The CDR3 nucleotides are TGTGCCAGCAGGCTCTCAGCGGGAGCGTACGAGCAGTACTTC.